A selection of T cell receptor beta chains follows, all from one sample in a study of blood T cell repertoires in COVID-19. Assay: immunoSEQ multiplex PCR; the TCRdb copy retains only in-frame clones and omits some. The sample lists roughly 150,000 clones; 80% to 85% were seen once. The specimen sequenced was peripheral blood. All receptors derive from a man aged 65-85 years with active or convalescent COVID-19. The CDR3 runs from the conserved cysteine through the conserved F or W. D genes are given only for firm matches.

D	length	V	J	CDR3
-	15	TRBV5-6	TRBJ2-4	CASRADSLAKNIQYF
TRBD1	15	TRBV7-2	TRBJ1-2	CASSFEQGESYGYTF
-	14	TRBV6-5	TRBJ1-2	CASTLQGLNYGYTF
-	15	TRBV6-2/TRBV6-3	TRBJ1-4	CASSSGTRNNEKLFF
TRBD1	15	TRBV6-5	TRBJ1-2	CASSQTGGVGYGYTF
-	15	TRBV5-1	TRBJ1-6	CASSLEGSYNSPLHF
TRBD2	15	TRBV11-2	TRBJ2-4	CASSLDPGLAGGQYF
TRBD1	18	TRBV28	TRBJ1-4	CASSFGWGQGQANEKLFF
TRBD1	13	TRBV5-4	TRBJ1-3	CASSSNLGDRLLF
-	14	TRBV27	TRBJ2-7	CASSLSRGTYEQYF
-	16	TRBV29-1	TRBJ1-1	CSVARRPTSANTEAFF
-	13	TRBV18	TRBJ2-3	CASSPLSADTQYF
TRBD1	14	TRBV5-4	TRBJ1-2	CASSFRGQGRAGTF
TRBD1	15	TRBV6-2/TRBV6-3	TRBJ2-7	CASSPRTGWDYEQYF
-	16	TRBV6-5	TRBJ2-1	CASSYSGTATYNEQFF
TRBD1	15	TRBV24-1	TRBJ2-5	CATSDSTGAQETQYF
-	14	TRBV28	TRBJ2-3	CASSLAGDTDTQYF
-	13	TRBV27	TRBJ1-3	CATRASGGNTIYF
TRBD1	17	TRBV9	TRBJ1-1	CASSERDRGGVNTEAFF
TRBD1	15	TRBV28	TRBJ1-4	CASSLGGQSDEKLFF
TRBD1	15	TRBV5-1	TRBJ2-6	CASSMTGSGANVLTF
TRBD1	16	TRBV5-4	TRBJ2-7	CASSWRDRAPVPRQYF
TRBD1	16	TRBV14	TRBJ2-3	CASSQERDRGTDTQYF
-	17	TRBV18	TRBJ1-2	CASSPLPTGLVLYGYTF
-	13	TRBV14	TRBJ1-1	CASSQGVNTEAFF
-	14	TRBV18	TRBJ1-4	CASCPGRGSEKLFF
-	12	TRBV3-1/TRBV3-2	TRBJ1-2	CASTSGDYGYTF
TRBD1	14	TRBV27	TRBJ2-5	CASSIQGVWETQYF
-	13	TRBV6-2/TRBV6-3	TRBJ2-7	CASSETSSYEQYF
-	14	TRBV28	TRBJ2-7	CASSLNPLYYEQYF
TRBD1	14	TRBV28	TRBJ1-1	CASSYAGTGSEAFF